This paragraph covers one TCR beta chain sequence. Antigen unknown. The data were obtained in a study of regulatory T cells in long-lasting Graves disease. Findings and limits, study-wide: Patients with persistent disease showed a bias toward TRBV28, TRBJ1-2 and TRBJ2-5.

Time point specified: newly diagnosed GD, antithyroid drugs for less than 3 months. RNA from PBMCs was the source of the TCR library. This CDR3 comprises 17 residues. The V and J ends lost 0 bases and 5 bases respectively, with 17 bases between them. Germline V gene lookup returns CDR1 LGHNA and CDR2 YSLEER. Construction of TCR beta libraries relied on iRepertoire HTBI primers and on Arm-PCR targeting CDR3 regions. TCRdb reprocessed the multiplex PCR reads with MiXCR, giving one entry per CDR3 protein. The sample carries under 450,000 distinct CDR3 sequences, over 9.5% recorded once. These sequences were also reported in another study, on T cells in Graves' hyperthyroidism and ophthalmopathy.

The chain couples TRBV4-3 to TRBJ2-1; D remains unclear. This TCR was recovered from a woman younger than 30 with Graves disease. The material was peripheral blood mononuclear cells (PBMCs), obtained at new diagnosis, from a patient treated with antithyroid drugs. Here the CDR3 reads CASSQDLGIPENNEQFF. As DNA, the CDR3 is TGCGCCAGCAGCCAAGATCTTGGCATACCCGAGAACAATGAGCAGTTCTTC.